The next 18 T cell receptor beta chains were all read from a single sample in a study of T-cell memory formation after mild COVID-19. MiXCR, run by TCRdb on the 5' RACE reads, gives a single entry per CDR3 protein. The table records a few hundred thousand distinct CDR3 sequences, approximately 15% of them present only once. The sample was PBMCs or a T cell subset sorted from them (not recorded which). These receptors were taken from a man between 18 and 29 years old who had mild COVID-19 (a few samples of this study predate the infection). Cell type and time point are not known.

The chain uses TRBV10-3 and TRBJ1-5; 8 bases match TRBD1. CDR1 is ENHRY, CDR2 SYGVKD, per germline. The CDR3 loop spans 14 amino acids. Trimming removed 6 bases from V and 7 bases from J; junction bases left unmatched: 8. The CDR3 here is CAISPTGEGQPQHF. The CDR3 DNA reads as TGTGCCATCAGCCCGACAGGGGAGGGGCAGCCCCAGCATTTT.

This clonotype was counted a few times. J is TRBJ2-3 and V is TRBV7-8, with 11 bases lining up with TRBD2. Germline lookup yields CDR1 SGHVS and CDR2 FQNEAQ. The CDR3 contains 21 residues. V lost 0 bases and J lost 0; bases outside the gene matches: 14. CDR3 in amino acids: CASSLAPGQATSGASTDTQYF. The CDR3 bases are TGTGCCAGCAGCTTAGCGCCGGGACAGGCGACTAGCGGGGCCAGCACAGATACGCAGTATTTT.

This clonotype turned up a few times. This chain connects TRBV6-2 or TRBV6-3 to TRBJ2-7, with D possibly matching TRBD2 (5 bases). Trimming cost V 5 bases and J 7 bases, with 24 bases left between them. Germline V CDR1 and CDR2: MNHEY, SVGEGT. There are 16 residues in the CDR3. The CDR3 is CASSTREMRVMGEQYV. Here the CDR3 DNA reads TGTGCCAGCAGTACAAGGGAAATGAGGGTGATGGGAGAGCAGTACGTC.

This rearrangement joins TRBV7-2 to TRBJ2-2; 9 positions match TRBD2. Germline-derived CDR1 and CDR2 are SGHTA and FQGNSA. V lost 4 bases and J lost 5; bases outside the gene matches: 5. The CDR3 is made up of 15 amino acids. This chain's CDR3 is CASSSGLAWTGELFF. The CDR3 DNA is TGTGCCAGCAGCTCGGGACTAGCATGGACCGGGGAGCTGTTTTTT.

V is TRBV5-6 and J is TRBJ1-2; a possible D gene is TRBD1 (6 bases). V was shortened by 2 bases and J by 6 bases, with 11 bases between the two germline ends. This CDR3 has 13 amino acids. In germline, CDR1 is SGHDT, CDR2 YYEEEE. The CDR3 loop is CASSLGRGDGYTF. In DNA form, the CDR3 reads TGTGCCAGCAGCTTAGGCAGGGGAGATGGCTACACCTTC.

The V and J genes are TRBV7-3 and TRBJ2-5; TRBD2 matches 12 bases. Trimming took 5 bases from V and 2 from J; bases not matched to a gene: 6. CDR1 and CDR2 from the germline V gene are SGHTA and FQGTGA. The CDR3 is 16 residues long. The DNA for the CDR3 is TGTGCCAGCAGCCCCGGGACTAGCGGGCAACAAGAGACCCAGTACTTC. As protein: CASSPGTSGQQETQYF. Supplemented by reference TRBV7-3 and TRBJ2-5, the full variable domain reads GAGVSQTPSNKVTEKGKYVELRCDPISGHTALYWYRQSLGQGPEFLIYFQGTGAADDSGLPNDRFFAVRPEGSVSTLKIQRTERGDSAVYLCASSPGTSGQQETQYFGPGTRLLVL.

The V call is TRBV7-9, the J call TRBJ2-3; D might be TRBD1 or TRBD2, each matching 5 bases. The CDR3 totals 15 residues. The V gene lost 5 bases and the J gene lost 6 bases, with 18 bases spanning the gap. CDR1 is SEHNR, CDR2 FQNEAQ, per germline (reference sequence). CDR3 sequence (DNA): TGTGCCAGCAGCGATCGAGGCAAGGGGACGGATACGCAGTATTTT. Residues: CASSDRGKGTDTQYF.

This clonotype was detected a few times. This chain links TRBV4-2 with TRBJ2-5; 10 bases are shared with TRBD2. With 4 bases clipped from V and 1 base from J, the junction kept 9 bases outside the gene matches. Germline assignment: CDR1 LGHNA and CDR2 YNFKEQ. This CDR3 region has 17 residues. CDR3 in DNA: TGTGCCAGCAGCCGAGTTCCCATAGCGGGGGGCCAAGAGACCCAGTACTTC. Protein: CASSRVPIAGGQETQYF.

This clonotype was picked up many times. This chain connects TRBV2 to TRBJ1-1, with unresolved D. Trimming removed 4 bases from V and 3 bases from J, with 9 bases in between. The CDR3 is 13 residues long. CDR1 SNHLY and CDR2 FYNNEI come from the germline V gene. For the CDR3, the DNA is TGTGCCAGCAGTGGCGTAAGGGACACTGAAGCTTTCTTT. Amino acids: CASSGVRDTEAFF. The entire variable domain, with the rest obtained from reference TRBV2 and TRBJ1-1, is as follows: EPEVTQTPSHQVTQMGQEVILRCVPISNHLYFYWYRQILGQKVEFLVSFYNNEISEKSEIFDDQFSVERPDGSNFTLKIRSTKLEDSAMYFCASSGVRDTEAFFGQGTRLTVV.

This chain joins TRBV7-2 and TRBJ2-5; D gene uncertain. Between the trimmed V and J ends, which lost 4 bases and 5 bases, there was a span of 8 bases. This CDR3 spans 12 amino acids. The germline V gene encodes CDR1 SGHTA and CDR2 FQGNSA. CDR3 DNA: TGTGCCAGCAGCTCCAAGGAGGAGACCCAGTACTTC. It specifies CASSSKEETQYF.

This clonotype showed up many times. This sequence joins TRBV5-1 and TRBJ2-3; 8 bases fit TRBD1. V was clipped by 4 bases and J by 2 bases; unmatched bases: 6. This CDR3 region has 15 residues. Germline V gene data show CDR1 as SGHRS and CDR2 as YFSETQ. CDR3 residues: CASSVQGAPTDTQYF. CDR3 in DNA: TGCGCCAGCAGCGTCCAGGGGGCCCCCACAGATACGCAGTATTTT.

The CDR3 protein is CASSWGWGASTDTQYF. CDR3 nucleotide sequence: TGCGCCAGCAGCTGGGGCTGGGGGGCTTCCACAGATACGCAGTATTTT. V gene TRBV5-1 combines with J gene TRBJ2-3; tentatively, D is TRBD1 or TRBD2 (6 bases each). The V gene's germline CDR1 is SGHRS and CDR2 YFSETQ. V was shortened by 3 bases and J by 2 bases, with 16 bases between the two germline ends. The CDR3 is 16 amino acids. The entire variable domain, with the rest obtained from reference TRBV5-1 and TRBJ2-3, is as follows: KAGVTQTPRYLIKTRGQQVTLSCSPISGHRSVSWYQQTPGQGLQFLFEYFSETQRNKGNFPGRFSGRQFSNSRSEMNVSTLELGDSALYLCASSWGWGASTDTQYFGPGTRLTVL.

The chain has TRBV6-1 and TRBJ2-2, with 12 bases fitting TRBD2. V was clipped by 3 bases and J by 6 bases; unmatched bases: 14. This CDR3 has 19 residues. Germline loops: CDR1 MNHNS, CDR2 SASEGT. CDR3 amino acids: CASSDYLRTSGVLAGELFF. CDR3 sequence (DNA): TGTGCCAGCAGTGATTACCTACGGACTAGCGGGGTACTCGCCGGGGAGCTGTTTTTT.

The chain uses TRBV5-1 and TRBJ2-5, with 8 positions matching TRBD1. Germline assignment: CDR1 SGHRS and CDR2 YFSETQ. The J segment lost 4 bases and the V segment lost 4 bases, leaving 6 bases of the junction unmatched. This CDR3 contains 14 residues. The CDR3 loop is CASSVGQVGETQYF. The CDR3 bases are TGCGCCAGCAGCGTGGGACAGGTCGGAGAGACCCAGTACTTC.

This clonotype was counted ten times or more. The chain employs TRBV9 and TRBJ2-2; TRBD2 matches 11 bases. The CDR3 covers 15 residues. Germline CDR1 SGDLS, CDR2 YYNGEE. Losses at the gene ends were 3 bases for V and 4 bases for J; bases not matched to a gene: 2. CDR3 loop: CASSGLAGGTGELFF. CDR3 DNA sequence: TGTGCCAGCAGCGGGCTAGCGGGGGGCACCGGGGAGCTGTTTTTT.

In this sample, this clonotype turned up a few times. The CDR3 sequence is CASSPQLTDYEAFF. CDR3 coding DNA: TGTGCCAGCAGCCCACAACTGACAGATTATGAAGCTTTCTTT. The chain recombines TRBV11-2 with TRBJ1-1, with TRBD1 as a possible D gene (5 bases). Trimming stripped 5 bases from V and 7 bases from J, with 17 bases between. CDR3 size: 14 residues. Germline CDR1 is SGHAT and CDR2 is FQNNGV.

The J gene is TRBJ1-1, the V gene TRBV29-1; 7 nucleotides line up with TRBD1. The CDR3 is 14 amino acids. Germline V gene lookup returns CDR1 SQVTM and CDR2 ANQGSEA. The V segment lost 8 bases and the J segment 5 bases; nucleotides outside the gene matches: 14. The CDR3 DNA is TGCAGCCTAATTCGATTAGGGGGACAGACTGAAGCTTTCTTT. Protein product: CSLIRLGGQTEAFF. Using reference TRBV29-1 and TRBJ1-1 for the parts outside the CDR3, the full variable domain is SAVISQKPSRDICQRGTSLTIQCQVDSQVTMMFWYRQQPGQSLTLIATANQGSEATYESGFVIDKFPISRPNLTFSTLTVSNMSPEDSSIYLCSLIRLGGQTEAFFGQGTRLTVV.

This clonotype came up once. The chain joins TRBV9 to TRBJ2-3; D is possibly TRBD1 (5 bases). Trimming took 0 bases from V and 2 from J, leaving 13 bases between them. This CDR3 spans 16 amino acids. Germline lookup yields CDR1 SGDLS and CDR2 YYNGEE. The CDR3 nucleotides are TGTGCCAGCAGCGTAGGGGGCAGGGCTCCCACAGATACGCAGTATTTT. The encoded protein is CASSVGGRAPTDTQYF.